These 20 T cell receptor beta chains were all obtained from the same sample, sequenced in a study of a mutant IDH1 vaccine in newly diagnosed glioma. No antigen is known for these receptors. Repertoires were generated with immunoSEQ multiplex PCR, while TCRdb's copy carries only in-frame clones and drops some. The profile shows approximately 45,000 clones, roughly 92% of them singletons. The sample's time point: week 35, safety follow-up. Each dose delivered 300 ug of mutant IDH1 20-mer peptide subcutaneously with imiquimod. The starting material was PBMCs, obtained from a glioma patient whose treatment included an IDH1 peptide vaccine. The source is a man aged 45-60 years with glioma.

This chain joins TRBV6-5 and TRBJ2-4, with D perhaps assigned TRBD1 or TRBD2 (5 bases each). V lost 4 bases to trimming and J lost 4 bases, with 17 bases between them. Germline CDR1 is MNHEY and CDR2 is SVGAGI. This CDR3 spans 16 amino acids. The CDR3 sequence is CASSSRRDGIKNIQYF. The CDR3 DNA sequence: TGTGCCAGCAGTTCACGCCGGGACGGTATAAAAAACATTCAGTACTTC.

The chain couples TRBV6-1 to TRBJ2-1; no firm D call. The CDR3 has 14 residues. Germline loops: CDR1 MNHNS, CDR2 SASEGT. Trimming removed 4 bases at V and 5 bases at J, with 12 bases between. In DNA form, the CDR3 reads TGTGCCAGCAGTGGGCCGATTACTAACAATGAGCAGTTCTTC. Its protein is CASSGPITNNEQFF.

The chain joins TRBV7-9 to TRBJ2-5, with unresolved D. The V gene lost 3 bases and the J gene lost 3 bases, with 8 bases spanning the gap. Germline CDR1 and CDR2: SEHNR and FQNEAQ (reference sequence). The length of the CDR3 is 13 residues. The DNA for the CDR3 is TGTGCCAGCAGCTTGTGGAGTGAAGAGACCCAGTACTTC. This gives the protein CASSLWSEETQYF. The full variable domain, completed using reference TRBV7-9 and TRBJ2-5, is DTGVSQNPRHKITKRGQNVTFRCDPISEHNRLYWYRQTLGQGPEFLTYFQNEAQLEKSRLLSDRFSAERPKGSFSTLEIQRTEQGDSAMYLCASSLWSEETQYFGPGTRLLVL.

The chain has TRBV4-3 and TRBJ2-7; 9 bases are a match to TRBD1. This CDR3 contains 16 residues. CDR1 is LGHNA and CDR2 is YSLEER in the germline V gene. Trimming cost V 2 bases and J 4 bases; bases outside gene matches: 9. CDR3 coding DNA: TGCGCCAGCAGCCAAAATTACAGGGGGCGCGGTTACGAGCAGTACTTC. Translated: CASSQNYRGRGYEQYF.

V usage is TRBV7-9 and J usage is TRBJ2-2, with 10 bases matching TRBD1. J gave up 5 bases and V 6 bases, and 6 bases lay outside the gene matches. The V gene's germline CDR1 is SEHNR and CDR2 FQNEAQ (reference sequence). There are 15 residues in the CDR3. CDR3 DNA sequence: TGTGCCAGCAGACCCCGGGACAGGGGTACCGGGGAGCTGTTTTTT. The encoded protein is CASRPRDRGTGELFF. Combining the CDR3 with reference TRBV7-9 and TRBJ2-2 gives the whole variable domain DTGVSQNPRHKITKRGQNVTFRCDPISEHNRLYWYRQTLGQGPEFLTYFQNEAQLEKSRLLSDRFSAERPKGSFSTLEIQRTEQGDSAMYLCASRPRDRGTGELFFGEGSRLTVL.

This clone showed up just a few times. The V and J genes are TRBV10-3 and TRBJ2-1; D might be TRBD2 (5 bases). Germline assignment: CDR1 ENHRY and CDR2 SYGVKD. The CDR3 spans 15 residues. Trimming stripped 3 bases from V and 2 bases from J, with 11 bases between. CDR3 in amino acids: CAISERGFTYNEQFF. The CDR3 DNA sequence: TGTGCCATCAGTGAAAGAGGGTTCACCTACAATGAGCAGTTCTTC.

A single count supports this clone. The CDR3 DNA reads TGTGCCTGGATTCGCCCGGGGTACAATGAGCAGTTCTTC. Encoded protein: CAWIRPGYNEQFF. The chain links TRBV30 to TRBJ2-1; tentative D call: TRBD2 (5 bases). Germline assignment: CDR1 GTSNPN and CDR2 SVGIG (reference sequence). V lost 4 bases and J lost 4, with 11 bases in between. The CDR3 runs 13 residues.

The chain is built from TRBV10-2 and TRBJ2-7; tentative D call: TRBD1 (7 bases). The CDR3 totals 14 residues. V was trimmed by 1 base and J by 5 bases, leaving 12 bases between them. CDR1 is WSHSY and CDR2 is SAAADI in the germline V gene. CDR3 loop: CASSEWRGLDEQYF. The CDR3 DNA follows: TGCGCCAGCAGTGAGTGGAGGGGGCTCGACGAGCAGTACTTC.

V usage is TRBV15 and J usage is TRBJ1-3, with D tentatively TRBD1 (5 bases). V was trimmed by 3 bases and J by 2 bases, leaving 14 bases between them. CDR1 is LNHNV, CDR2 YYDKDF, per germline (reference sequence). The CDR3 has 16 amino acids. Written as DNA, the CDR3 is TGTGCCACCAGCAGGGCCGGGACCCGGGCTGGAAACACCATATATTTT. Translated, it gives CATSRAGTRAGNTIYF.

This clone was found once. This chain links TRBV5-1 with TRBJ2-2; unclear D gene. CDR3 length: 14 residues. Trimming removed 1 base from V and 0 bases from J, with 4 bases in between. The germline V gene encodes CDR1 SGHRS and CDR2 YFSETQ. The CDR3 nucleotides read TGCGCCAGCAGCTTGACGGCGAACACCGGGGAGCTGTTTTTT. This sequence encodes CASSLTANTGELFF.

The chain links TRBV19 to TRBJ1-5, with a weak D call TRBD1 (5 bases). Germline assignment: CDR1 LNHDA and CDR2 SQIVND (reference sequence). The CDR3 consists of 16 residues. Trimming pared 5 bases from V and 2 bases from J, leaving 16 bases between. The CDR3 DNA is TGTGCCAGTAGTCCAGTCCAGGGAAGGGGCAATCAGCCCCAGCATTTT. Its translation: CASSPVQGRGNQPQHF.

V and J are TRBV18 and TRBJ2-7; the match to TRBD2 covers 7 bases. This CDR3 comprises 15 residues. Germline V gene data show CDR1 as KGHSH and CDR2 as LQKENI. V shed 3 bases, J shed 5 bases, and the junction held 10 bases outside the gene matches. CDR3 sequence: CASSPRGVEVDEQYF. CDR3 nucleotides: TGTGCCAGCTCACCCCGGGGGGTCGAAGTCGACGAGCAGTACTTC. Together with reference TRBV18 and TRBJ2-7, the CDR3 gives the full variable domain: NAGVMQNPRHLVRRRGQEARLRCSPMKGHSHVYWYRQLPEEGLKFMVYLQKENIIDESGMPKERFSAEFPKEGPSILRIQQVVRGDSAAYFCASSPRGVEVDEQYFGPGTRLTVT.

CDR3 in DNA: TGTGCCAGCAGTTCGGGACACCGGTCACTCACAGATACGCAGTATTTT. Protein product: CASSSGHRSLTDTQYF. The chain carries TRBV27 and TRBJ2-3, with D tentatively TRBD1 (6 bases). There are 16 residues in the CDR3. Germline CDR1 reads MNHEY; CDR2 reads SMNVEV (reference sequence). V was clipped by 4 bases and J by 2 bases, with 16 bases between them.

The chain has TRBV6-5 and TRBJ2-5; maybe TRBD2 (6 bases). The assigned J gene may be wrong: the sequence end matches TRBJ2-7 better. CDR1 is MNHEY, CDR2 SVGAGI, per germline. The CDR3 has 13 residues. CDR3 residues: CASSGSGPYEQYF. The CDR3 nucleotides are TGTGCCAGCAGTGGTAGCGGCCCCTACGAGCAGTACTTC.

V usage is TRBV9 and J usage is TRBJ2-1; a weak D match, TRBD2 (6 bases). The length of the CDR3 is 16 residues. Germline values: CDR1 SGDLS, CDR2 YYNGEE. V was shortened by 4 bases and J by 0 bases, with 14 bases between the two germline ends. The CDR3 DNA follows: TGTGCCAGCAGCATCCGTAGCGGTAGCTCCTACAATGAGCAGTTCTTC. It codes for CASSIRSGSSYNEQFF.

The table lists this clone with a count of one. The chain uses TRBV18 and TRBJ1-1; D possibly corresponds to TRBD1 (5 bases). Trimming stripped 2 bases from V and 1 base from J, with 5 bases between. Germline V gives CDR1 KGHSH, CDR2 LQKENI. The length of the CDR3 is 13 residues. The CDR3 DNA is TGTGCCAGCTCACCAGGACAGAACACTGAAGCTTTCTTT. This gives the protein CASSPGQNTEAFF. Using reference TRBV18 and TRBJ1-1 for the parts outside the CDR3, the full variable domain is NAGVMQNPRHLVRRRGQEARLRCSPMKGHSHVYWYRQLPEEGLKFMVYLQKENIIDESGMPKERFSAEFPKEGPSILRIQQVVRGDSAAYFCASSPGQNTEAFFGQGTRLTVV.

This clone is a singleton in its sample. The J gene is TRBJ2-7, the V gene TRBV5-8; tentatively, D is TRBD2 (5 bases). The V and J ends lost 4 bases and 6 bases respectively, with 11 bases between them. CDR1 SGHTS and CDR2 YDEGEE come from the germline V gene. This CDR3 is built from 12 residues. CDR3 residues: CASSPDLSEQYF. CDR3 sequence (DNA): TGTGCCAGCAGCCCGGACTTATCCGAGCAGTACTTC.

This clone was picked up one time. V gene TRBV28 combines with J gene TRBJ2-7; D gene unclear. The germline V gene encodes CDR1 MDHEN and CDR2 SYDVKM. This CDR3 spans 15 amino acids. V lost 6 bases to trimming and J lost 4 bases, with 19 bases between them. This CDR3 is CASRPVGRAEYEQYF. In DNA, the CDR3 is TGTGCCAGCAGACCCGTGGGCAGAGCCGAATACGAGCAGTACTTC. Together with reference TRBV28 and TRBJ2-7, the CDR3 gives the full variable domain: DVKVTQSSRYLVKRTGEKVFLECVQDMDHENMFWYRQDPGLGLRLIYFSYDVKMKEKGDIPEGYSVSREKKERFSLILESASTNQTSMYLCASRPVGRAEYEQYFGPGTRLTVT.

The chain links TRBV7-9 to TRBJ2-7, with TRBD2 matching 13 bases. Germline-derived CDR1 and CDR2 are SEHNR and FQNEAQ (reference sequence). The CDR3 consists of 16 residues. V was pared by 5 bases and J by 2 bases, with 6 bases of the junction left unmatched. The CDR3 is CASSGMTSGRTYEQYF. In nucleotides, the CDR3 is TGTGCCAGCAGCGGTATGACTAGCGGGAGGACCTACGAGCAGTACTTC.

V is TRBV18 and J is TRBJ2-5; D is ambiguous. The germline V gene encodes CDR1 KGHSH and CDR2 LQKENI. V lost 2 bases, J lost 4 bases, and 8 bases lay in between. This CDR3 is 13 amino acids long. The CDR3 DNA reads TGTGCCAGCTCACCAATAGCCCGAGAGACCCAGTACTTC. This codes for CASSPIARETQYF.